This T cell receptor beta chain was sequenced for a study of blood T cells in healthy people across ages. As concerns this clonotype: Its antigen is as yet unknown.

Primed by a sample-barcoded 5' primer and a J-beta primer mix, a second PCR proceeded for 7 to 11 cycles. TCRdb fed the 5' RACE reads into MiXCR, producing one record per CDR3 protein. Of 600,000 to 900,000 distinct CDR3 sequences in the sample, under 30% are singletons; the top ten hold approximately 2.9%. CDR3 length: 14 residues. V gave up 4 bases and J gave up 2 bases, with 11 bases separating them. Per the germline V gene, CDR1 is LGHDT and CDR2 is YNNKEL (reference sequence). Study-level points and caveats: Because sorting was not performed, PBMCs prevented conclusive naive versus antigen-experienced comparison.

This sample also appeared in a second study, on T cells of mothers and their children.

This sequence was found in a boy aged 5-17 years in good health. The chain couples TRBV3-1 to TRBJ2-5; D unclear. The material sequenced was blood. CDR3 in DNA: TGTGCCAGCAGCCCTAGGTCGCAGCAAGAGACCCAGTACTTC. It translates to CASSPRSQQETQYF.